This T cell receptor beta chain appears in the sequencing data of a study of response to subunit inactivated influenza vaccine. Study-level points and caveats: With each seasonal influenza vaccination, the authors suggested, few new T cells are recruited.

Each CDR3 protein is one row after TCRdb ran MiXCR on the RT-PCR reads. Of hundreds of thousands of distinct CDR3 sequences listed, approximately 17% are singletons. For this clonotype: Antigen: not known.

CDR3 length: 15 amino acids. Per the germline V gene, CDR1 is KGHSH and CDR2 is LQKENI. Trimming cost V 3 bases and J 1 base, with 10 bases left between them. The chain combines TRBV18 with TRBJ2-1, with no clear D. The TCR originated in a man between 50 and 59 years old who received an inactivated influenza vaccine. The sample consisted of PBMCs from blood, taken roughly 5 days after vaccination. CDR3 residues: CASSPSQVSYNEQFF. Written as DNA, the CDR3 is TGTGCCAGCTCACCTAGTCAGGTATCCTACAATGAGCAGTTCTTC.